The 26 T cell receptor beta chains below come from one sample, sequenced in a study of T cells after somatic rescue of genetic block (dated by TCRdb to 2020 to 2022). The library was made by the immunoSEQ multiplex PCR assay. Drawn from immuneACCESS, this table holds only the in-frame rearrangements with V and J called that TCRdb kept. Clones are partly lost; checked studies trace under half to an unresolved V gene and leave the rest unexplained. The sample has 70,000 or so clones on record, about 92% of them singletons. In total, the top ten clones hold approximately 3% of the sample. What was sequenced was peripheral blood mononuclear cells (PBMCs). Receptors originate from a man between 35 and 55 years old.

The rearrangement uses TRBV6-5 and TRBJ1-1, with 9 bases that match TRBD1. After removal of 6 bases from V and 0 bases from J, the junction contained 5 bases not matched to a gene. CDR3 length: 15 amino acids. The germline V gene encodes CDR1 MNHEY and CDR2 SVGAGI. The CDR3 sequence: CASSLGDRVNTEAFF. The CDR3, as DNA: TGTGCCAGCAGCCTAGGGGACAGGGTGAACACTGAAGCTTTCTTT.

This chain joins TRBV30 and TRBJ1-2; a possible D gene is TRBD1 (5 bases). The CDR3 contains 17 residues. The ends were cut back, 4 bases at V and 4 bases at J, with 25 bases in the middle. Germline lookup yields CDR1 GTSNPN and CDR2 SVGIG (reference sequence). CDR3 amino acids: CAWTQRWGGARVYGYTF. The CDR3 coding sequence is TGTGCCTGGACCCAAAGGTGGGGCGGCGCCCGGGTCTATGGCTACACCTTC. Complete variable domain (other parts from reference TRBV30 and TRBJ1-2): SQTIHQWPATLVQPVGSPLSLECTVEGTSNPNLYWYRQAAGRGLQLLFYSVGIGQISSEVPQNLSASRPQDRQFILSSKKLLLSDSGFYLCAWTQRWGGARVYGYTFGSGTRLTVV.

The chain uses TRBV10-2 and TRBJ2-2; D is unclear. Germline V gene sequence: CDR1 WSHSY, CDR2 SAAADI. V was pared by 6 bases and J by 7 bases, with 12 bases between. This CDR3 is built from 13 residues. The CDR3 bases are TGCGCCAGCAGCCAACCGTCTGGCGGGGAGCTGTTTTTT. Residues: CASSQPSGGELFF.

The rearrangement uses TRBV10-2 and TRBJ2-1, with 10 positions matching TRBD2. V shed 3 bases and J 2 bases; nucleotides not matched to a gene: 1. Looked up from germline, CDR1 is WSHSY and CDR2 is SAAADI. CDR3 size: 15 residues. CDR3 amino acids: CASSDGTSAYNEQFF. The CDR3 coding sequence is TGCGCCAGCAGTGATGGGACTAGCGCCTACAATGAGCAGTTCTTC.

This chain connects TRBV14 to TRBJ2-5; TRBD1 might be the D (6 bases). The DNA matches TRBJ2-7 better at its end, which makes the J call doubtful. This CDR3 is 13 amino acids long. Germline loops: CDR1 SGHDN, CDR2 FVKESK. This CDR3 is CASSQVQGHEQYF. The CDR3 nucleotides read TGTGCCAGCAGCCAAGTACAGGGCCACGAGCAGTACTTC.

CDR3 amino acids: CASSPGAWSPLHF. The CDR3 coding sequence is TGTGCCAGCAGTCCAGGGGCCTGGTCACCCCTCCACTTT. The rearrangement uses TRBV6-5 and TRBJ1-6; TRBD1 might be the D (6 bases). Trimming shortened V by 5 bases and J by 10 bases, and 12 bases separated the two germline ends. The germline V gene encodes CDR1 MNHEY and CDR2 SVGAGI. The CDR3 loop spans 13 amino acids.

This CDR3 is CAISGLLGGSWNNEQFF. In DNA form, the CDR3 reads TGTGCCATCAGTGGCCTCCTCGGGGGGTCTTGGAACAATGAGCAGTTCTTC. The J gene is TRBJ2-1, the V gene TRBV10-3; TRBD2 matches at 7 bases. Germline V gene lookup returns CDR1 ENHRY and CDR2 SYGVKD. The CDR3 has 17 amino acids. With 4 bases clipped from V and 5 bases from J, the junction kept 14 bases outside the gene matches.

The rearrangement joins TRBV5-1 to TRBJ2-3; 10 nucleotides align to TRBD2. The ends lost 4 bases at V and 3 bases at J; junction bases unmatched: 5. Germline assignment: CDR1 SGHRS and CDR2 YFSETQ. The CDR3 consists of 15 residues. CDR3 bases: TGCGCCAGCAGCACGACTAGCGGGTTAACAGATACGCAGTATTTT. The encoded protein is CASSTTSGLTDTQYF.

The V call is TRBV19, the J call TRBJ1-4, with a possible D match to TRBD1 (5 bases). This CDR3 spans 14 amino acids. Germline-derived CDR1 and CDR2 are LNHDA and SQIVND (reference sequence). Deletions cut 7 bases from V and 5 bases from J, with 14 bases between. The CDR3 here is CASTKGRNNEKLFF. The CDR3 DNA follows: TGTGCCAGTACCAAGGGACGGAACAATGAAAAACTGTTTTTT.

V gene TRBV28 combines with J gene TRBJ2-7; 8 bases agree with TRBD1. From germline, CDR1 is MDHEN and CDR2 SYDVKM. The V segment lost 6 bases and the J segment 6 bases; nucleotides outside the gene matches: 10. CDR3 length equals 14 residues. In DNA, the CDR3 is TGTGCCAGCAGGTTACCCAGGGGGCGGGGCGAGCAGTACTTC. Amino acids: CASRLPRGRGEQYF.

The chain joins TRBV7-8 to TRBJ1-5; no reliable D call. The CDR3 sequence is 15 residues long. V lost 1 base to trimming and J lost 5 bases, with 12 bases between them. CDR1 and CDR2 (germline): SGHVS, FQNEAQ. CDR3 DNA: TGTGCCAGCAGCTTAGAAAGTCAGTTTTATCAGCCCCAGCATTTT. Translated: CASSLESQFYQPQHF.

The chain uses TRBV7-2 and TRBJ1-1, with a possible D match to TRBD1 (5 bases). The V gene lost 1 base and the J gene lost 0 bases, with 12 bases spanning the gap. The CDR3 has 16 residues. Germline V gene lookup returns CDR1 SGHTA and CDR2 FQGNSA. The CDR3 DNA reads as TGTGCCAGCAGCTTAGAAGCGGGCAGGGTGAACACTGAAGCTTTCTTT. This sequence encodes CASSLEAGRVNTEAFF. The full variable domain, in which reference TRBV7-2 and TRBJ1-1 provide the parts outside the CDR3, is GAGVSQSPSNKVTEKGKDVELRCDPISGHTALYWYRQSLGQGLEFLIYFQGNSAPDKSGLPSDRFSAERTGGSVSTLTIQRTQQEDSAVYLCASSLEAGRVNTEAFFGQGTRLTVV.

The gene calls are TRBV5-1 and TRBJ1-2; 10 bases line up with TRBD1. V gave up 5 bases and J gave up 1 base; unmatched junction bases: 5. Germline-derived CDR1 and CDR2 are SGHRS and YFSETQ. CDR3 length: 15 amino acids. The CDR3 reads CASRRTGGNNYGYTF. CDR3 DNA: TGCGCCAGCAGACGGACAGGGGGGAATAACTATGGCTACACCTTC.

The rearrangement uses TRBV2 and TRBJ1-2; D gene ambiguous. With 3 bases removed from V and 7 bases from J, the gap between germline ends came to 12 bases. Germline V lookup: CDR1 SNHLY, CDR2 FYNNEI. The CDR3 covers 13 residues. The CDR3 sequence is CASSDEFSGGYTF. The CDR3, as DNA: TGTGCCAGCAGTGACGAGTTTTCCGGTGGCTACACCTTC.

The chain is built from TRBV29-1 and TRBJ2-3; 8 bases fit TRBD2. Trimming removed 7 bases from V and 2 bases from J; junction bases left unmatched: 11. This CDR3 has 15 residues. Germline assignment: CDR1 SQVTM and CDR2 ANQGSEA. Here the CDR3 DNA reads TGCAGCGGGGGGATAGCGGGGAGTTACACAGATACGCAGTATTTT. This translates into CSGGIAGSYTDTQYF.

This sequence joins TRBV18 and TRBJ1-1; the match to TRBD1 covers 10 bases. V was pared by 0 bases and J by 4 bases, with 5 bases of the junction left unmatched. Germline values: CDR1 KGHSH, CDR2 LQKENI. This CDR3 has 16 amino acids. The CDR3 region has the DNA TGTGCCAGCTCACCACCTGACCGGACAGGGGGCACTGAAGCTTTCTTT. The encoded protein is CASSPPDRTGGTEAFF.

The chain is built from TRBV28 and TRBJ2-7; 7 positions agree with TRBD2. This CDR3 contains 14 residues. The V gene's germline CDR1 is MDHEN and CDR2 SYDVKM. With 5 bases clipped from V and 6 bases from J, the junction kept 10 bases outside the gene matches. The CDR3 region is CASSPRTREAEQYF. CDR3 DNA: TGTGCCAGCAGTCCACGGACACGGGAGGCCGAGCAGTACTTC.

The rearrangement uses TRBV15 and TRBJ2-2; a possible D gene is TRBD2 (6 bases). Germline V gene lookup returns CDR1 LNHNV and CDR2 YYDKDF (reference sequence). Between the trimmed V and J ends, which lost 1 base and 5 bases, there was a span of 20 bases. There are 18 residues in the CDR3. CDR3 sequence: CATSRGGDSRHRTGELFF. CDR3 nucleotides: TGTGCCACCAGCAGAGGCGGGGACTCGCGTCACAGAACCGGGGAGCTGTTTTTT.

The V gene is TRBV6-4, the J gene TRBJ2-3, with 8 positions matching TRBD1. CDR3 length: 15 amino acids. Germline V gene data show CDR1 as MRHNA and CDR2 as SNTAGT. V lost 6 bases and J lost 4; bases outside the gene matches: 9. The CDR3: CASRQDRVFSDTQYF. The CDR3 coding sequence is TGTGCCAGCAGACAGGACAGGGTCTTCTCAGATACGCAGTATTTT.

The J gene is TRBJ1-1, the V gene TRBV6-1, with a tentative D call TRBD1 (5 bases). The CDR3 totals 16 residues. The germline gives CDR1 MNHNS, CDR2 SASEGT. Trimming shortened V by 3 bases and J by 1 base, and 15 bases separated the two germline ends. The chain's CDR3 is CASSDWYDSTNTEAFF. The CDR3 coding sequence is TGTGCCAGCAGTGATTGGTATGACAGCACGAACACTGAAGCTTTCTTT.

This clone was recorded only once. This chain uses TRBV6-5 with TRBJ1-5; D is possibly TRBD1 (6 bases). Trimming shortened V by 1 base and J by 6 bases, and 10 bases separated the two germline ends. The CDR3 spans 14 residues. Per the germline V gene, CDR1 is MNHEY and CDR2 is SVGAGI. CDR3 in DNA: TGTGCCAGCAGTTACTTGGGGGGGCGTCAGCCCCAGCATTTT. This gives the protein CASSYLGGRQPQHF.

This clone was observed a single time. In DNA form, the CDR3 reads TGTGCCAGCAGTTCACCGGGACAGGGTCACGAGCAGTACTTC. This sequence encodes CASSSPGQGHEQYF. The genes are TRBV2 and TRBJ2-7, with TRBD1 matching 9 bases. In germline, CDR1 is SNHLY, CDR2 FYNNEI. CDR3 length: 14 amino acids. Trimming at V came to 5 bases and at J to 5 bases, leaving 7 bases not matched to a gene.

This rearrangement joins TRBV13 to TRBJ1-2; no reliable D call. Trimming cost V 5 bases and J 4 bases, with 14 bases left between them. This CDR3 region has 14 residues. Germline CDR1 PRHDT, CDR2 FYEKMQ (reference sequence). The CDR3, as DNA: TGTGCCAGCAGCCCTCGGACGGATCGCTATGGCTACACCTTC. Its translation: CASSPRTDRYGYTF.

The chain uses TRBV5-1 and TRBJ2-2, with 9 bases aligning to TRBD1. CDR1 is SGHRS and CDR2 is YFSETQ in the germline V gene. CDR3 length: 16 amino acids. The trim removed 1 base at V and 5 bases at J, leaving 6 bases unmatched. CDR3 residues: CASSLRGQGRTGELFF. CDR3 DNA sequence: TGCGCCAGCAGCTTGAGGGGACAGGGAAGAACCGGGGAGCTGTTTTTT.

The rearrangement uses TRBV19 and TRBJ2-3, with TRBD2 matching over 13 bases. The CDR3 consists of 16 residues. V trimming: 2 bases; J trimming: 4 bases; junction bases outside the gene matches: 3. In germline, CDR1 is LNHDA, CDR2 SQIVND (reference sequence). The CDR3 nucleotides are TGTGCCAGTAGTATACGGACTAGCGGGAGACCAGATACGCAGTATTTT. Encoded protein: CASSIRTSGRPDTQYF.

The V call is TRBV4-3, the J call TRBJ2-3; D may be TRBD1 (5 bases). CDR3 length: 16 residues. V was trimmed by 1 base and J by 0 bases, leaving 11 bases between them. Germline loops: CDR1 LGHNA, CDR2 YSLEER. Here the CDR3 DNA reads TGCGCCAGCAGCCAAGCGTGGGGCTCCAGCACAGATACGCAGTATTTT. Encoded protein: CASSQAWGSSTDTQYF.